This is a list of T cell receptor beta chains from one sample in a study of cytomegalovirus exposure and HLA in healthy donors. Here immunoSEQ multiplex PCR was the method, and the copy in TCRdb shows in-frame clones only, minus some. The sample includes 65,000 to 75,000 clones, 96% seen only once; the top ten take about 4.5%. The sample consisted of PBMCs. These receptors came from a woman in her late teens or twenties in good health and CMV-seropositive. The CDR3 runs from the conserved cysteine through the conserved F or W.

J gene: TRBJ2-1
V gene: TRBV11-2
CDR3 protein: CASQWSSKHEQFF

J gene: TRBJ2-7
V gene: TRBV7-3
CDR3 protein: CASSSRTSGIITYEQYF

J gene: TRBJ2-7
V gene: TRBV9
CDR3 protein: CASSPETSGSGEQYF

J gene: TRBJ2-1
V gene: TRBV4-3
CDR3 protein: CASSQGPAGPSSYNEQFF

J gene: TRBJ2-1
V gene: TRBV11-2
CDR3 protein: CASRRGQGSLNEQFF

J gene: TRBJ1-5
V gene: TRBV28
CDR3 protein: CASRLRGNQPQHF

J gene: TRBJ2-3
V gene: TRBV19
CDR3 protein: CASSILQGSTDTQYF

J gene: TRBJ2-1
V gene: TRBV7-2
CDR3 protein: CASSLVAGESNEQFF

J gene: TRBJ2-7
V gene: TRBV7-2
CDR3 protein: CASSLELAGEQYF

J gene: TRBJ1-2
V gene: TRBV28
CDR3 protein: CASSLPLTRGYTF

J gene: TRBJ1-2
V gene: TRBV28
CDR3 protein: CATPGQGQSGYTF

J gene: TRBJ2-1
V gene: TRBV6-1
CDR3 protein: CASSGGWTSGNNEQFF

J gene: TRBJ2-7
V gene: TRBV28
CDR3 protein: CASSPLFREQYF

J gene: TRBJ1-1
V gene: TRBV10-3
CDR3 protein: CAIRRFGTGDPGDTEAFF

J gene: TRBJ2-7
V gene: TRBV9
CDR3 protein: CASSVGGTGVLYF

J gene: TRBJ1-2
V gene: TRBV29-1
CDR3 protein: CSVDEGVGPSGQGGNYGYTF

J gene: TRBJ2-3
V gene: TRBV28
CDR3 protein: CASSPLDRVPDTQYF

J gene: TRBJ2-3
V gene: TRBV5-6
CDR3 protein: CASSLRATSGRTGTQYF

J gene: TRBJ1-4
V gene: TRBV4-2
CDR3 protein: CASSQGLGEELFF

J gene: TRBJ2-7
V gene: TRBV5-1
CDR3 protein: CASSLGLVVYEQYF

J gene: TRBJ2-7
V gene: TRBV6-1
CDR3 protein: CASSEGSRGFDEQYF